The 11 T cell receptor beta chains presented below share a single source sample, sequenced in a study of blood T cell repertoires in COVID-19. Produced via immunoSEQ multiplex PCR; TCRdb's table is partial and in-frame only. The sample shows about 220,000 clones, less than 85% of them seen only once. What was sequenced was peripheral blood. All receptors come from a woman older than 75 with acute or convalescent COVID-19.

This rearrangement joins TRBV19 to TRBJ1-4; 9 bases match TRBD1. This CDR3 contains 16 residues. The junction had 11 bases not matched to a gene; V was cut back by 5 bases and J by 7 bases. Per the germline V gene, CDR1 is LNHDA and CDR2 is SQIVND (reference sequence). CDR3 in DNA: TGTGCCAGTAGTCCCCCGGACAGGGGACGGTTTGAAAAACTGTTTTTT. Protein sequence: CASSPPDRGRFEKLFF.

In its sample, this clone was seen a few times. The chain has TRBV25-1 and TRBJ2-7, with a tentative D call TRBD2 (6 bases). The CDR3 has 14 residues. Germline CDR1 and CDR2: MGHDK and SYGVNS. V dropped 8 bases and J dropped 0 bases, with 14 bases sitting between them. DNA of the CDR3: TGTGCCAGCGCCCGGGAGACTAGCTCCTACGAGCAGTACTTC. It encodes CASARETSSYEQYF.

The CDR3 DNA reads as TGTGCCAGCTCACCCCCCGGCGGGGACCAGCAAGAGACCCAGTACTTC. Its translation is CASSPPGGDQQETQYF. The rearrangement uses TRBV18 and TRBJ2-5; weak D call: TRBD2 (6 bases). The CDR3 runs 16 residues. The V end lost 3 bases, the J end lost 2 bases, and 16 bases lay between the germline ends. Germline assignment: CDR1 KGHSH and CDR2 LQKENI. Combining the CDR3 with reference TRBV18 and TRBJ2-5 gives the whole variable domain NAGVMQNPRHLVRRRGQEARLRCSPMKGHSHVYWYRQLPEEGLKFMVYLQKENIIDESGMPKERFSAEFPKEGPSILRIQQVVRGDSAAYFCASSPPGGDQQETQYFGPGTRLLVL.

V gene TRBV28 combines with J gene TRBJ1-2; maybe TRBD1 (6 bases). The germline gives CDR1 MDHEN, CDR2 SYDVKM. V was cut by 6 bases and J by 0 bases, with 11 bases left in between. The CDR3 runs to 14 residues. CDR3 sequence reads: CASSSGTPNYGYTF. CDR3 nucleotides: TGTGCCAGCAGCTCCGGGACACCTAACTATGGCTACACCTTC.

The rearrangement joins TRBV5-5 to TRBJ1-4; weak D call: TRBD1 (6 bases). Germline V lookup: CDR1 SGHKS, CDR2 YYEKEE (reference sequence). The CDR3 has 14 amino acids. Trimming took 4 bases from V and 3 from J, leaving 10 bases between them. The DNA of the CDR3 is TGTGCCAGCAGCCCGGACAGCTCTAATGAAAAACTGTTTTTT. Amino acid sequence: CASSPDSSNEKLFF.

The chain recombines TRBV3-1 (or the pseudogene TRBV3-2) with TRBJ1-3; D is unclear. With 3 bases removed from V and 0 bases from J, the gap between germline ends came to 12 bases. CDR3 length: 16 residues. The germline gives CDR1 LGHDT, CDR2 YNNKEL (reference sequence). Here the CDR3 reads CASSQRRVTSGNTIYF. The CDR3 region has the DNA TGTGCCAGCAGCCAGAGGAGGGTAACCTCTGGAAACACCATATATTTT.

This clone appeared a single time. The rearrangement joins TRBV4-1 to TRBJ1-4; 9 nucleotides line up with TRBD1. This CDR3 is built from 16 residues. Germline CDR1 MGHRA, CDR2 YSYEKL. The junction had 7 bases not matched to a gene; V was cut back by 0 bases and J by 8 bases. CDR3 protein: CASSQDVTGGKEKLFF. The CDR3 nucleotides are TGCGCCAGCAGCCAAGACGTGACAGGGGGGAAGGAAAAACTGTTTTTT.

V is TRBV6-5 and J is TRBJ1-6, with TRBD1 matching over 9 bases. The CDR3 extends over 14 amino acids. Per the germline V gene, CDR1 is MNHEY and CDR2 is SVGAGI. J lost 7 bases, V lost 6 bases, and 4 bases had no gene match. The CDR3 region has the DNA TGTGCCAGCAGCAGGACAGGGGAAAATTCACCCCTCCACTTT. Protein product: CASSRTGENSPLHF.

V gene TRBV19 combines with J gene TRBJ2-1; maybe TRBD1 (6 bases). Trimming took off 5 bases at V and 8 bases at J, with 16 bases between the two ends. The CDR3 is made up of 14 amino acids. Germline lookup yields CDR1 LNHDA and CDR2 SQIVND (reference sequence). The CDR3 DNA reads TGTGCCAGTAGTCTGGGACACCGTGTCGATGAGCAGTTCTTC. This translates into CASSLGHRVDEQFF.

This chain links TRBV2 with TRBJ2-7; perhaps TRBD2 as D (7 bases). There are 15 residues in the CDR3. Trimming stripped 8 bases from V and 0 bases from J, with 17 bases between. The germline V gene has CDR1 SNHLY and CDR2 FYNNEI. CDR3 bases: TGTGCCAGCGGATGGAGGGGGGGGGCCTCCTACGAGCAGTACTTC. Its translation: CASGWRGGASYEQYF.

V usage is TRBV12-3 or TRBV12-4 and J usage is TRBJ1-2; TRBD1 aligns across 7 bases. With 3 bases clipped from V and 5 bases from J, the junction kept 3 bases outside the gene matches. The length of the CDR3 is 13 residues. CDR3 region: CASSFLRGYGYTF. CDR3 bases: TGTGCCAGCAGTTTTCTCAGGGGGTATGGCTACACCTTC.